This entry features one TCR beta chain sequence. The antigen is unknown. The CDR3 length is 17 residues. Germline V gene lookup returns CDR1 MNHNY and CDR2 SVGAGI (reference sequence). The V gene lost 2 bases and the J gene lost 0 bases, with 11 bases spanning the gap. Included in the TCR beta cDNA libraries were unique molecular identifiers. The authors obtained 400,000 to 600,000 cDNA molecules from around 0.96 to 9.9 million T cells. From the PCR reads, TCRdb called clonotypes with MiXCR, one entry per CDR3 protein. The repertoire includes 750,000 to 950,000 distinct CDR3 sequences, about 53% of them detected once, and under 6% sits in the top ten. The data were obtained in a study of post-analysis software for immune sequencing data. Study-wide background: Relapsing-remitting, secondary progressive and progressive-relapsing forms made up the multiple sclerosis disease courses. Study-level points and caveats: Normalized Chao1 diversity was significantly reduced in patients versus controls. Those samples that were prepared in the same batch co-clustered strongly by F measure. Four to six TRBV segments appeared more often in patients than in controls, and TRBV5-6, TRBV5-1 and TRBV20-1 were among these.

Source material: blood. The clonotype was recovered from a girl between 10 and 17 years old with multiple sclerosis. The chain links TRBV6-6 to TRBJ2-6; no clear D. The CDR3 DNA sequence: TGTGCCAGCAGTTACGGGCAGACCCGCTCTGGGGCCAACGTCCTGACTTTC. Translating it yields CASSYGQTRSGANVLTF.